This TCR beta chain emerged from a study of blood T cell repertoires in COVID-19. The V end was cut by 6 bases, the J end by 2 bases, with 17 bases between. The CDR3 contains 15 residues. CDR1 is SEHNR, CDR2 FQNEAQ, per germline (reference sequence). Measured with immunoSEQ multiplex PCR; TCRdb has only the in-frame clones, and not every one. This sample has about 34,000 clones, with less than 85% found just once. Sequencing was carried out using peripheral blood. The chain combines TRBV7-9 with TRBJ2-7; a weak D match, TRBD1 (6 bases). The TCR originated in a woman in her seventies with acute or convalescent COVID-19. CDR3 residues: CASRPGTIDTYEQYF. The CDR3 DNA sequence: TGTGCCAGCAGACCGGGGACAATCGATACCTACGAGCAGTACTTC.